Presented here are 5 T cell receptor beta chains from one specimen sequenced in a study of blood T cell repertoires in COVID-19. Assay: immunoSEQ multiplex PCR; the TCRdb copy retains only in-frame clones and omits some. The sample holds approximately 150,000 clones; 87% are singletons and the top ten take 0.8% to 0.95%. The sequencing sample was made of peripheral blood. These TCRs come from a woman in her 50s with acute or convalescent COVID-19.

There are a few counts of this clone. This rearrangement joins TRBV3-1 (or the pseudogene TRBV3-2) to TRBJ2-2; possible D gene TRBD1, 5 bases. This CDR3 has 15 amino acids. Trimming shortened V by 4 bases and J by 2 bases, and 11 bases separated the two germline ends. Germline-derived CDR1 and CDR2 are LGHDT and YNNKEL (reference sequence). The CDR3 coding sequence is TGTGCCAGCAGCCTTAGGGGATCTAACACCGGGGAGCTGTTTTTT. Translating gives CASSLRGSNTGELFF.

The chain combines TRBV5-1 with TRBJ1-4, with D maybe TRBD1 (5 bases). V lost 2 bases and J 6 bases, leaving 14 bases between the germline ends. CDR3 size: 15 residues. The germline gives CDR1 SGHRS, CDR2 YFSETQ. CDR3 nucleotides: TGCGCCAGCAGCTTATTCGACAGTAGGGATGAAAAACTGTTTTTT. Residues: CASSLFDSRDEKLFF.

The chain joins TRBV19 to TRBJ1-1; D is undetermined. CDR1 LNHDA and CDR2 SQIVND come from the germline V gene (reference sequence). Trimming removed 5 bases at V and 1 base at J, with 5 bases between. The CDR3 is 12 residues long. The CDR3 region has the DNA TGTGCCAGTAGTGCGAGGAACACTGAAGCTTTCTTT. Its translation is CASSARNTEAFF. The whole variable domain, remainder taken from reference TRBV19 and TRBJ1-1, is DGGITQSPKYLFRKEGQNVTLSCEQNLNHDAMYWYRQDPGQGLRLIYYSQIVNDFQKGDIAEGYSVSREKKESFPLTVTSAQKNPTAFYLCASSARNTEAFFGQGTRLTVV.

The chain employs TRBV28 and TRBJ2-7, with 11 bases identical to TRBD1. Germline CDR1 is MDHEN and CDR2 is SYDVKM. The ends lost 6 bases at V and 5 bases at J; junction bases unmatched: 3. CDR3 length: 13 residues. In DNA, the CDR3 is TGTGCCAGCAGCCCGGGACAGGGGGACGAGCAGTACTTC. It yields the protein CASSPGQGDEQYF.

The chain carries TRBV5-1 and TRBJ1-2; 7 bases fit TRBD1. The CDR3 is 14 residues long. The V segment lost 3 bases and the J segment 8 bases; nucleotides outside the gene matches: 10. Looked up from germline, CDR1 is SGHRS and CDR2 is YFSETQ. The CDR3 here is CASSSYTGVWGYTF. CDR3 nucleotides: TGCGCCAGCAGCTCCTATACAGGGGTCTGGGGCTACACCTTC.